These 9 T cell receptor beta chains were sequenced from one sample in a study of shared clonotypes between healthy human individuals. Only in-frame clones appear in the TCRdb table, and some are missing; sequencing was by immunoSEQ multiplex PCR. The table includes 1 million to 1.2 million clones, approximately 80% detected once. Input material: memory CD4+ T cells from PBMCs. The subset here: CD45RA-negative fraction. The receptors come from a man aged 18 to 30 in good health. Some clones in this sample may be carry-over from other donors' samples.

The rearrangement joins TRBV7-9 to TRBJ1-3; no clear D. With 7 bases removed from V and 7 bases from J, the gap between germline ends came to 20 bases. The CDR3 spans 15 residues. The germline V gene encodes CDR1 SEHNR and CDR2 FQNEAQ (reference sequence). In DNA form, the CDR3 reads TGTGCCAGCACCCCTAGGATCGCCTTGGGGAACACCATATATTTT. It codes for CASTPRIALGNTIYF.

The chain employs TRBV4-2 and TRBJ2-7, with 7 bases identical to TRBD2. Losses at the gene ends were 4 bases for V and 2 bases for J; bases not matched to a gene: 17. This CDR3 region has 18 residues. In germline, CDR1 is LGHNA, CDR2 YNFKEQ. Here the CDR3 DNA reads TGTGCCAGCAGCCGAGAGCTGGTGAGGACTAGTTCTACCTACGAGCAGTACTTC. It specifies CASSRELVRTSSTYEQYF.

This clone was seen only once. The rearrangement links TRBV9 to TRBJ2-7, with D perhaps matching TRBD1 (6 bases). This CDR3 is 14 amino acids long. Between the trimmed V and J ends, which lost 2 bases and 5 bases, there was a span of 14 bases. The germline CDR1 and CDR2 sequences are SGDLS and YYNGEE. The DNA of the CDR3 is TGTGCCAGCAGCGTCGGCAGGGGATTGGACGAGCAGTACTTC. Translated: CASSVGRGLDEQYF.

With regard to this clone: The same CDR3 arises from other DNA sequences in this sample as well. The V and J genes are TRBV2 and TRBJ1-4, with TRBD1 matching 10 bases. Looked up from germline, CDR1 is SNHLY and CDR2 is FYNNEI. CDR3 length equals 14 residues. V was clipped by 6 bases and J by 6 bases; unmatched bases: 4. The CDR3 loop is CASRRDRGYEKLFF. In DNA form, the CDR3 reads TGTGCCAGCAGGCGGGACAGGGGATATGAAAAACTGTTTTTT.

The rearrangement uses TRBV2 and TRBJ2-7, with D perhaps matching TRBD1 or TRBD2 (5 bases each). The CDR3 length is 15 residues. Germline loops: CDR1 SNHLY, CDR2 FYNNEI. The germline V and J ends were trimmed by 3 bases and 1 base, with 13 bases remaining between them. The CDR3 sequence: CASSDWGRGSYEQYF. For the CDR3, the DNA is TGTGCCAGCAGTGATTGGGGGAGAGGTTCCTACGAGCAGTACTTC.

The chain employs TRBV5-5 and TRBJ1-2; D perhaps matches TRBD1 (5 bases). Trimming removed 4 bases at V and 8 bases at J, with 18 bases between. The CDR3 loop spans 14 amino acids. Germline V gene sequence: CDR1 SGHKS, CDR2 YYEKEE (reference sequence). The CDR3 here is CASSPSTASLGYTF. Here the CDR3 DNA reads TGTGCCAGCAGCCCGTCGACAGCCTCCTTGGGCTACACCTTC.

CDR3 in amino acids: CASSQDPDRNTGELFF. DNA of the CDR3: TGCGCCAGCAGCCAAGACCCGGACAGAAACACCGGGGAGCTGTTTTTT. The chain has TRBV4-1 and TRBJ2-2, with TRBD1 as a possible D gene (6 bases). Trimming took off 0 bases at V and 2 bases at J, with 10 bases between the two ends. This CDR3 is 16 amino acids long. CDR1 and CDR2 (germline): MGHRA, YSYEKL.

The J gene is TRBJ2-5, the V gene TRBV29-1; either TRBD1 or TRBD2 may supply D (7 bases each). V lost 6 bases to trimming and J lost 2 bases, with 16 bases between them. Germline loops: CDR1 SQVTM, CDR2 ANQGSEA. The CDR3 contains 14 residues. CDR3 DNA: TGCAGCGTGGCCAGGGGGACTATTCAAGAGACCCAGTACTTC. The encoded protein is CSVARGTIQETQYF.

The gene calls are TRBV5-1 and TRBJ1-2, with 10 bases aligning to TRBD1. CDR3 length: 16 residues. The junction had 11 bases not matched to a gene; V was cut back by 3 bases and J by 6 bases. Germline V gene sequence: CDR1 SGHRS, CDR2 YFSETQ. CDR3 in amino acids: CASSSTMTGGADGYTF. CDR3 in DNA: TGCGCCAGCAGCTCAACCATGACAGGGGGCGCGGATGGCTACACCTTC.